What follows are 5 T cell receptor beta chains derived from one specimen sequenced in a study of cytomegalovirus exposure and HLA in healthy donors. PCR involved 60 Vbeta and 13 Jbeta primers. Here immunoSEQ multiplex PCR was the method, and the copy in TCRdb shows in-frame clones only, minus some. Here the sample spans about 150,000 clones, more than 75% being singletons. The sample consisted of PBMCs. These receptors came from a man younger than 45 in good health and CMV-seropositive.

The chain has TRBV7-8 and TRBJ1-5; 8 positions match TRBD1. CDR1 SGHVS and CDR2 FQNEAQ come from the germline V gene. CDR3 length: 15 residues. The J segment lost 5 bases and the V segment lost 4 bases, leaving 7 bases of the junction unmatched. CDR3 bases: TGTGCCAGCAGCTCGGCAGGGGGCAGGGATCAGCCCCAGCATTTT. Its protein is CASSSAGGRDQPQHF.

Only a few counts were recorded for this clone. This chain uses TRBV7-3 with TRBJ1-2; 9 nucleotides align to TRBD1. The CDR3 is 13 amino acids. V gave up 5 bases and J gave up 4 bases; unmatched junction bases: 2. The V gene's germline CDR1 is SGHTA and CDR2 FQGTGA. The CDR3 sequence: CASSPTGGYGYTF. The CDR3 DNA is TGTGCCAGCAGCCCGACAGGGGGCTATGGCTACACCTTC.

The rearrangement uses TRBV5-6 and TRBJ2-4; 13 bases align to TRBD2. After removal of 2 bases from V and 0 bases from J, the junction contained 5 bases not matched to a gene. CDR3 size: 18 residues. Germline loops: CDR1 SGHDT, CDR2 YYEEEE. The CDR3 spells CASSLTSGRALAKNIQYF. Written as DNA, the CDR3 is TGTGCCAGCAGCTTAACTAGCGGGAGGGCCCTAGCCAAAAACATTCAGTACTTC.

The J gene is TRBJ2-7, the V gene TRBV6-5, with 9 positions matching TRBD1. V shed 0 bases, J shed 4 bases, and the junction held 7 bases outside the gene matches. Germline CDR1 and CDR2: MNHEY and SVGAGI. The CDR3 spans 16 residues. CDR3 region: CASSYSETGGRYEQYF. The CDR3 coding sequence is TGTGCCAGCAGTTACTCTGAGACAGGGGGAAGGTACGAGCAGTACTTC.

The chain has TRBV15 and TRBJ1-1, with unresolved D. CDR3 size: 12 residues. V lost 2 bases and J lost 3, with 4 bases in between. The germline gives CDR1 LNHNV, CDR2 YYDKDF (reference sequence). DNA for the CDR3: TGTGCCACCAGCAGACCGTACACTGAAGCTTTCTTT. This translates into CATSRPYTEAFF.